This TCR beta chain was recovered during a study of T cell changes during pregnancy in multiple sclerosis. The data were produced by immunoSEQ multiplex PCR, yet TCRdb's version contains in-frame clones alone and is incomplete. Altogether approximately 58,000 clones are present, about 90% being singletons, with the ten largest covering approximately 0.15%. The CDR3 length is 10 residues. Trimming stripped 11 bases from V and 15 bases from J, with 17 bases between. Looked up from germline, CDR1 is SGHAT and CDR2 is FQDESV (reference sequence). The sample in question was CD4+ T cells from peripheral blood mononuclear cells, obtained after pregnancy. J is TRBJ2-1 and V is TRBV11-1; D is unclear. The sequence was obtained from a female donor in good health, enrolled as a control in a pregnancy study. The CDR3 here is CAPPAVPRFF. The CDR3 DNA follows: TGTGCCCCGCCGGCGGTACCGCGGTTCTTC. Combining the CDR3 with reference TRBV11-1 and TRBJ2-1 gives the whole variable domain EAEVAQSPRYKITEKSQAVAFWCDPISGHATLYWYRQILGQGPELLVQFQDESVVDDSQLPKDRFSAERLKGVDSTLKIQPAELGDSAMYLCAPPAVPRFFGPGTRLTVL.